The next 17 T cell receptor beta chains were all read from a single sample in a study of blood T cell repertoires in COVID-19. Clones were sequenced by immunoSEQ multiplex PCR, and TCRdb holds only the in-frame ones, with some missing. The table includes about 300,000 clones, roughly 82% detected once. Sequencing was done on a sample of peripheral blood. All receptors derive from a woman aged 45-60 years with acute or convalescent COVID-19.

The chain joins TRBV20-1 to TRBJ1-4; TRBD1 might be the D (5 bases). V was trimmed by 6 bases and J by 11 bases, leaving 13 bases between them. Germline values: CDR1 DFQATT, CDR2 SNEGSKA (reference sequence). CDR3 length equals 11 residues. CDR3 nucleotides: TGCAGTGCCGCGGACATGCTTAAACTGTTTTTT. Translation: CSAADMLKLFF.

The chain joins TRBV7-9 to TRBJ2-7; 9 nucleotides agree with TRBD1. CDR1 and CDR2 (germline): SEHNR, FQNEAQ (reference sequence). V lost 6 bases, J lost 5 bases, and 11 bases stayed unmatched. The CDR3 extends over 15 amino acids. CDR3 loop: CASSHYGTGSHEQYF. CDR3 bases: TGTGCCAGCAGTCATTACGGGACAGGGTCTCACGAGCAGTACTTC. Full variable domain (missing parts from reference TRBV7-9 and TRBJ2-7): DTGVSQNPRHKITKRGQNVTFRCDPISEHNRLYWYRQTLGQGPEFLTYFQNEAQLEKSRLLSDRFSAERPKGSFSTLEIQRTEQGDSAMYLCASSHYGTGSHEQYFGPGTRLTVT.

The chain combines TRBV27 with TRBJ2-1, with 11 positions matching TRBD1. The V gene end was trimmed by 0 bases and the J gene end by 5 bases; junction bases not matched to a gene: 9. The CDR3 is 18 residues long. Germline-derived CDR1 and CDR2 are MNHEY and SMNVEV (reference sequence). DNA of the CDR3: TGTGCCAGCAGTTTATCTTTAGGGGACAGGGGGACCGACAATGAGCAGTTCTTC. Protein product: CASSLSLGDRGTDNEQFF.

The V call is TRBV7-9, the J call TRBJ1-2; D is unclear. Trimming stripped 5 bases from V and 9 bases from J, with 22 bases between. The CDR3 runs to 15 residues. The germline gives CDR1 SEHNR, CDR2 FQNEAQ (reference sequence). Here the CDR3 DNA reads TGTGCCAGCAGCGCCCGAGTCGCGGGAGTCATCAGCTACACCTTC. This codes for CASSARVAGVISYTF.

This chain links TRBV20-1 with TRBJ2-7, with D possibly TRBD1 on 6 matching bases. V lost 3 bases to trimming and J lost 7 bases, with 16 bases between them. This CDR3 has 13 amino acids. Germline assignment: CDR1 DFQATT and CDR2 SNEGSKA (reference sequence). In DNA, the CDR3 is TGCAGTGCTAGTAGGCAGGGGAAGGGGGAGCAGTACTTC. Translating it yields CSASRQGKGEQYF.

V and J are TRBV19 and TRBJ1-4; unclear D gene. The germline V and J ends were trimmed by 2 bases and 6 bases, with 10 bases remaining between them. Germline assignment: CDR1 LNHDA and CDR2 SQIVND (reference sequence). This CDR3 has 14 residues. The CDR3, as DNA: TGTGCCAGTAGTATAAGGAGGTTTGATGAAAAACTGTTTTTT. As protein: CASSIRRFDEKLFF.

This clone has just one count. This rearrangement joins TRBV27 to TRBJ2-3, with a possible D match to TRBD2 (6 bases). Per the germline V gene, CDR1 is MNHEY and CDR2 is SMNVEV (reference sequence). The germline V and J ends were trimmed by 8 bases and 0 bases, with 12 bases remaining between them. This CDR3 has 14 amino acids. The CDR3 DNA follows: TGTGCCAGCGGCATAGCGGCTAGCACAGATACGCAGTATTTT. Residues: CASGIAASTDTQYF.

The CDR3 region is CASSPAAADTQYF. The CDR3 region has the DNA TGCGCCAGCAGCCCGGCGGCTGCAGATACGCAGTATTTT. J is TRBJ2-3 and V is TRBV5-1; the D is unclear. The germline gives CDR1 SGHRS, CDR2 YFSETQ. The CDR3 has 13 residues. The germline V and J ends were trimmed by 4 bases and 4 bases, with 10 bases remaining between them.

This chain uses TRBV10-3 with TRBJ2-1, with 8 bases aligning to TRBD1. The CDR3 loop spans 17 amino acids. V shed 4 bases, J shed 2 bases, and the junction held 10 bases outside the gene matches. The germline V gene has CDR1 ENHRY and CDR2 SYGVKD. The CDR3 sequence is CAISAGQGPTTYNEQFF. The CDR3 DNA sequence: TGTGCCATCAGTGCCGGACAGGGACCTACTACCTACAATGAGCAGTTCTTC.

The chain joins TRBV28 to TRBJ2-1; a possible D gene is TRBD2 (5 bases). The CDR3 loop spans 11 amino acids. Germline CDR1 reads MDHEN; CDR2 reads SYDVKM. This chain's CDR3 is CAAGKYNEQFF. The CDR3 region has the DNA TGTGCTGCCGGGAAGTACAATGAGCAGTTCTTC.

The chain carries TRBV5-1 and TRBJ2-3; no reliable D call. This CDR3 contains 14 residues. Trimming took 0 bases from V and 7 from J, leaving 12 bases between them. Germline V gives CDR1 SGHRS, CDR2 YFSETQ. The CDR3 DNA reads TGCGCCAGCAGCTTGGTAGGAGAAAGATATACGCAGTATTTT. It yields the protein CASSLVGERYTQYF.

The gene calls are TRBV7-9 and TRBJ2-1; D not certain. Germline lookup yields CDR1 SEHNR and CDR2 FQNEAQ (reference sequence). The CDR3 spans 11 residues. V was cut by 3 bases and J by 10 bases, with 7 bases left in between. The CDR3 loop reads CASSFPREQFF. The CDR3 region has the DNA TGTGCCAGCAGCTTCCCGAGGGAGCAGTTCTTC.

This clone was picked up a small number of times. V usage is TRBV5-8 and J usage is TRBJ2-2, with 7 nucleotides matching TRBD1. The CDR3 totals 14 residues. The V gene's germline CDR1 is SGHTS and CDR2 YDEGEE. V lost 1 base and J lost 6; bases outside the gene matches: 3. The CDR3 protein is CASSLRGLAGELFF. The CDR3 coding sequence is TGTGCCAGCAGCTTGAGGGGGCTAGCCGGGGAGCTGTTTTTT.

This clone was detected a few times. The J gene is TRBJ2-7, the V gene TRBV12-5; TRBD2 aligns across 9 bases. CDR1 is LGHNT and CDR2 is FRNRAP in the germline V gene. This CDR3 spans 18 amino acids. Germline trimming cut 6 bases from V and 3 bases from J; bases unmatched to any gene: 18. In DNA form, the CDR3 reads TGTGCTAGTGGCCCCCCCGTTGCGGGAGGGCTAACCTACTACGAGCAGTACTTC. Its protein product is CASGPPVAGGLTYYEQYF.

The V call is TRBV9, the J call TRBJ2-5; 9 nucleotides align to TRBD2. Germline assignment: CDR1 SGDLS and CDR2 YYNGEE. There are 19 residues in the CDR3. Trimming removed 3 bases from V and 2 bases from J; junction bases left unmatched: 17. In DNA form, the CDR3 reads TGTGCCAGCAGCGCCGAACTGGGGCTAGCGGGGAGGGGACAAGAGACCCAGTACTTC. Its protein is CASSAELGLAGRGQETQYF.

The rearrangement joins TRBV2 to TRBJ2-7, with 8 bases that match TRBD1. Germline lookup yields CDR1 SNHLY and CDR2 FYNNEI. The CDR3 runs 15 residues. Losses at the gene ends were 5 bases for V and 1 base for J; bases not matched to a gene: 7. The CDR3 protein is CASSLGQGSSYEQYF. Written as DNA, the CDR3 is TGTGCCAGCAGTCTTGGACAGGGATCGTCCTACGAGCAGTACTTC.

The J gene is TRBJ1-2, the V gene TRBV6-5, with TRBD1 matching over 11 bases. The ends lost 6 bases at V and 4 bases at J; junction bases unmatched: 7. Looked up from germline, CDR1 is MNHEY and CDR2 is SVGAGI. The CDR3 loop spans 15 amino acids. The CDR3 here is CASRDRGRGFYGYTF. CDR3 sequence (DNA): TGTGCCAGCAGGGACAGGGGGCGTGGATTCTATGGCTACACCTTC.